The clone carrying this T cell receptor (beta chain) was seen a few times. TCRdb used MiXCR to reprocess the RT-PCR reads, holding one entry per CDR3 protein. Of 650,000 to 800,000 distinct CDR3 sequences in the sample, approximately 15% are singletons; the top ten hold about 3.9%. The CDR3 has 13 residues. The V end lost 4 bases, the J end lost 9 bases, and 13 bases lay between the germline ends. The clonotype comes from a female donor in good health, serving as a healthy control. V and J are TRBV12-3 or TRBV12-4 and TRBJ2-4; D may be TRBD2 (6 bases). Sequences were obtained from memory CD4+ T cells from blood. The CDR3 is CASSWERGGIQYF. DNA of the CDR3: TGTGCCAGCAGTTGGGAACGGGGAGGCATTCAGTACTTC.